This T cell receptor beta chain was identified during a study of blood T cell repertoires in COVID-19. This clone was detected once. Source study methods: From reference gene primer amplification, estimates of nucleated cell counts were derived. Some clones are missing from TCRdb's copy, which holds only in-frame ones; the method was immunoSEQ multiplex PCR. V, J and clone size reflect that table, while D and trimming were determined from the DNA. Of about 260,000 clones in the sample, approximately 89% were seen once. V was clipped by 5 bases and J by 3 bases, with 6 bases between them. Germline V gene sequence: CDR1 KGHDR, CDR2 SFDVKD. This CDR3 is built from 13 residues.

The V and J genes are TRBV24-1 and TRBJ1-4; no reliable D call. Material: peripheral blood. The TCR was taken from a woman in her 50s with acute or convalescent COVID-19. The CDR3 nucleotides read TGTGCCACCAGTGTCGGGGCTAATGAAAAACTGTTTTTT. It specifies CATSVGANEKLFF.